The rows below give T cell receptor beta chains drawn from one sample of a study of human T cells and chemical hapten exposure. In TCRdb, the RACE reads were re-called with MiXCR into one record per CDR3 protein. The data contain some 300,000 distinct CDR3 sequences, around 5% of them singletons. The sample here was whole blood, taken in connection with sensitization to the hapten diphenylcyclopropenone (DPC). All receptors derive from a woman younger than 30 with alopecia areata. Some clones in this sample may be carry-over from other donors' samples. CDR3s include the opening cysteine and the closing phenylalanine or tryptophan. The D gene is left open where the match is weak. Expanded clones get a size class; other rows say once, few or many, or leave the size out.

>TRBD2|few|TRBV7-8|TRBJ2-5
CASSLAWSGGAAETQYF
TGTGCCAGCAGCTTAGCGTGGAGCGGGGGGGCCGCAGAGACCCAGTACTTC
>-|-|TRBV20-1|TRBJ2-1
CSAPPQGPFRGQFF
TGCAGTGCTCCCCCGCAGGGGCCATTTAGGGGGCAGTTCTTC
>-|many|TRBV11-2|TRBJ2-6
CATHGRIFSGANVLTF
TGTGCCACTCACGGGCGGATTTTCTCTGGGGCCAACGTCCTGACTTTC
>-|few|TRBV9|TRBJ2-3
CASSVEGEDTQYF
TGTGCCAGCAGCGTAGAGGGTGAAGATACGCAGTATTTT
>-|-|TRBV19|TRBJ1-4
CASRRGTNEKLFF
TGTGCCAGTAGACGGGGGACTAATGAAAAACTGTTTTTT
>-|many|TRBV7-6|TRBJ2-1
CASSSPKVGHEQFF
TGTGCCAGCAGCTCTCCAAAGGTGGGCCATGAGCAGTTCTTC
>TRBD2|few|TRBV7-2|TRBJ2-2
CASSSVAGGYTGELFF
TGTGCCAGCAGCTCCGTAGCGGGGGGGTACACCGGGGAGCTGTTTTTT
>-|many|TRBV19|TRBJ2-1
CASSPRGQAGRNEQFF
TGTGCCAGTAGTCCCCGGGGCCAGGCGGGTAGGAATGAGCAGTTCTTC
>-|-|TRBV10-3|TRBJ1-1
CAISGQVGTEAFF
TGTGCCATCAGTGGGCAGGTAGGAACTGAAGCTTTCTTT
>-|-|TRBV29-1|TRBJ2-7
CSAGFVGYEQYF
TGCAGCGCCGGATTCGTGGGGTACGAGCAGTACTTC
>-|few|TRBV2|TRBJ2-7
CASTERLEPGEQYF
TGTGCCAGCACCGAAAGGTTGGAGCCCGGAGAGCAGTACTTC
>-|few|TRBV4-3|TRBJ1-5
CASSQELALGQPQHF
TGCGCCAGCAGCCAAGAACTCGCTCTCGGTCAGCCCCAGCATTTT
>-|many|TRBV6-2/TRBV6-3|TRBJ2-5
CASRRFSGAKETQYF
TGTGCCAGCAGGCGGTTCTCAGGGGCCAAAGAGACCCAGTACTTC
>TRBD1|many|TRBV25-1|TRBJ1-2
CASSVGQAFYGYTF
TGTGCCAGCAGTGTCGGACAGGCCTTCTATGGCTACACCTTC
>TRBD2|few|TRBV12-3/TRBV12-4|TRBJ2-3
CASSPPPGGPADTQYF
TGTGCCAGCAGTCCCCCCCCGGGGGGGCCTGCAGATACGCAGTATTTT
>-|few|TRBV6-1|TRBJ1-3
CASSEARGYTIYF
TGTGCCAGCAGTGAAGCTAGAGGCTACACCATATATTTT
>TRBD1|-|TRBV20-1|TRBJ1-3
CSARPLTGNSGNTIYF
TGCAGTGCTAGACCTTTGACAGGGAACTCTGGAAACACCATATATTTT
>TRBD1|many|TRBV9|TRBJ1-2
CASSGGQGLYGYTF
TGTGCCAGCAGCGGCGGACAGGGCCTCTATGGCTACACCTTC
>-|-|TRBV7-2|TRBJ1-1
CASGTNMNTEAFF
TGTGCTTCAGGAACTAATATGAACACTGAAGCTTTCTTT
>TRBD2|-|TRBV4-3|TRBJ2-3
CASSYGGGSSTDTQYF
TGCGCCAGCAGTTATGGCGGGGGGTCCTCCACAGATACGCAGTATTTT
>-|few|TRBV20-1|TRBJ1-4
CSASRPMAEGKLFF
TGCAGTGCTAGTAGACCCATGGCCGAGGGAAAACTGTTTTTT
>-|-|TRBV24-1|TRBJ2-3
CATSATTDTQYF
TGTGCCACCAGTGCGACTACAGATACGCAGTATTTT
>-|few|TRBV6-5|TRBJ2-3
CASSRRDPDTQYF
TGTGCCAGCAGCCGCCGGGACCCAGATACGCAGTATTTT
>-|many|TRBV29-1|TRBJ1-2
CSGLQGPYGYTF
TGCAGCGGGCTACAGGGTCCCTATGGCTACACCTTC
>-|many|TRBV29-1|TRBJ2-4
CSVDGQLAKNIQYF
TGCAGCGTAGACGGACAGTTAGCCAAAAACATTCAGTACTTC
>TRBD2|few|TRBV6-1|TRBJ2-3
CASQGLAGRTDTQYF
TGTGCCAGCCAAGGACTAGCGGGTCGCACAGATACGCAGTATTTT
>-|few|TRBV6-6|TRBJ1-1
CASSSIHGGNTEAFF
TGTGCCAGCAGTTCAATCCATGGGGGGAACACTGAAGCTTTCTTT
>-|-|TRBV4-2|TRBJ1-1
CASSQVQGGNTEAFF
TGTGCCAGCAGCCAAGTGCAGGGCGGGAACACTGAAGCTTTCTTT
>TRBD2|-|TRBV7-2|TRBJ2-3
CASSPLAGAVVGTQYF
TGTGCCAGCAGCCCGTTAGCGGGGGCCGTTGTCGGTACGCAGTATTTT
>-|few|TRBV29-1|TRBJ2-4
CSVELGEDKNIQYF
TGCAGCGTTGAGCTGGGGGAAGACAAAAACATTCAGTACTTC
>-|-|TRBV12-3/TRBV12-4|TRBJ2-7
CASSFGIAFDEQYF
TGTGCCAGCAGTTTCGGCATAGCTTTCGACGAGCAGTACTTC
>-|few|TRBV29-1|TRBJ2-3
CSADGGSSTDTQYF
TGCAGCGCCGATGGGGGCTCTAGCACAGATACGCAGTATTTT
>-|-|TRBV11-1|TRBJ1-1
CASSLRRNEAFF
TGTGCCAGCAGCTTGCGCCGAAATGAAGCTTTCTTT
>TRBD1|many|TRBV4-1|TRBJ1-6
CASSPMTGVSPLHF
TGCGCCAGCAGCCCCATGACAGGGGTATCACCCCTCCACTTT
>TRBD2|many|TRBV27|TRBJ2-4
CASSPPPLAGGMNIQYF
TGTGCCAGCAGTCCACCCCCCCTAGCGGGGGGTATGAACATTCAGTACTTC
>TRBD1|-|TRBV2|TRBJ1-5
CASSDDRGANQPQHF
TGTGCCAGCAGTGATGACAGGGGGGCTAATCAGCCCCAGCATTTT
>-|few|TRBV29-1|TRBJ1-4
CSVGPRRNEKLFF
TGCAGCGTTGGACCCAGACGTAATGAAAAACTGTTTTTT
>-|many|TRBV7-9|TRBJ2-7
CASSLASTAYEQYF
TGTGCCAGCAGCTTGGCCTCGACAGCCTACGAGCAGTACTTC
>-|few|TRBV27|TRBJ2-4
CASSLGSQNIQYF
TGTGCCAGCAGTTTAGGGTCGCAAAACATTCAGTACTTC
>-|-|TRBV6-6|TRBJ1-6
CASRGLGDSPLHF
TGTGCCAGCAGGGGGCTTGGAGATTCACCCCTCCACTTT
>TRBD2|many|TRBV4-3|TRBJ2-7
CASSQDFVAGRDYEQYF
TGCGCCAGCAGCCAAGATTTTGTCGCAGGGAGGGATTACGAGCAGTACTTC
>-|-|TRBV4-1|TRBJ1-6
CASSQKGPPGQDNSPLHF
TGCGCCAGCAGCCAAAAGGGTCCCCCGGGGCAGGACAATTCACCCCTCCACTTT
>-|many|TRBV4-2|TRBJ2-3
CASSQDLRITDTQYF
TGTGCCAGCAGCCAAGATCTTCGAATCACAGATACGCAGTATTTT
>-|-|TRBV4-3|TRBJ2-3
CASSHGGRTQYF
TGCGCCAGCAGCCACGGGGGCCGCACGCAGTATTTT